The rows below give T cell receptor beta chains drawn from one sample of a study of blood T cell repertoires in COVID-19. TCRdb's copy holds only in-frame clones and misses some; the assay was immunoSEQ multiplex PCR. The data show about 150,000 clones, more than 80% seen once. The material sequenced was peripheral blood. The source of these receptors is a man between 65 and 79 years old with acute or convalescent COVID-19. Both conserved end residues are part of each CDR3. A D gene is named only where the DNA matches it firmly. A clone size is listed for some rows: how often the clone was seen (once, few, many), or a class if it is expanded.

NA	TRBV5-4	TRBJ1-6	NA	TGTGCCAGCAGCTCGGGCGGGACCGCCGCCACTCGTAATTCACCCCTCCACTTT	CASSSGGTAATRNSPLHF
NA	TRBV30	TRBJ1-1	NA	TGTGCCTGGAACCGAGGAGCGAACACTGAAGCTTTCTTT	CAWNRGANTEAFF
NA	TRBV5-6	TRBJ2-7	NA	TGTGCCAGCAGCTTTGGCAGGGTTGGGTACGAGCAGTACTTC	CASSFGRVGYEQYF
NA	TRBV7-9	TRBJ1-5	NA	TGTGCCAGCAGCCGCGGAGATCAGCCCCAGCATTTT	CASSRGDQPQHF
NA	TRBV28	TRBJ2-1	NA	TGTGCCAGCAGTTCCGGGAGACAGGGATCCTACAATGAGCAGTTCTTC	CASSSGRQGSYNEQFF
TRBD1	TRBV11-2	TRBJ1-1	NA	TGTGCCAGCAGCTTAGTCACACAGGGGGCGAACACTGAAGCTTTCTTT	CASSLVTQGANTEAFF
TRBD1	TRBV19	TRBJ1-1	NA	TGTGCCAGTAGTATCCGGACAGGAAGCGGCACTGAAGCTTTCTTT	CASSIRTGSGTEAFF
TRBD2	TRBV28	TRBJ2-3	once	TGTGCCAGCAACCAGGGACTAGCGGGATTCGTAGATACGCAGTATTTT	CASNQGLAGFVDTQYF
NA	TRBV15	TRBJ1-1	NA	TGTGCCACCTCGCAGGACATGAACACTGAAGCTTTCTTT	CATSQDMNTEAFF
NA	TRBV21-1	TRBJ1-5	NA	TGTGCCAGCAGCAAAGTGGGACAAGTCTGCGGCGCGGATCAGCCCCAGCATTTT	CASSKVGQVCGADQPQHF
NA	TRBV20-1	TRBJ1-6	NA	TGCAGTGCAGGGGTAATTTCACCCCTCCACTTT	CSAGVISPLHF
NA	TRBV29-1	TRBJ1-2	once	TGCAGCGTTCCCGGGAACTATGGCTACACCTTC	CSVPGNYGYTF
NA	TRBV5-7	TRBJ1-5	NA	TGTGCCAGCATCACCCGGGGGGCCGTCAATCAGCCCCAGCATTTT	CASITRGAVNQPQHF
NA	TRBV7-9	TRBJ1-1	NA	TGTGCCAGCACCAAGGGCGACAACACTGAAGCTTTCTTT	CASTKGDNTEAFF
NA	TRBV15	TRBJ2-7	NA	TGTGCCACCAGCAGAGACAGGGCACCTTTCCCCTACGAGCAGTACTTC	CATSRDRAPFPYEQYF
TRBD1	TRBV7-9	TRBJ2-7	NA	TGTGCCAGCAGCTTAGCGCAAGGACAGGAGTCCTACGAGCAGTACTTC	CASSLAQGQESYEQYF
NA	TRBV6-5	TRBJ1-1	NA	TGTGCCAGCAGTTACAAGGGGGACACTGAAGCTTTCTTT	CASSYKGDTEAFF
TRBD2	TRBV5-1	TRBJ2-5	NA	TGCGCCAGCAGCATGACTAGCGGGGGGGCTCGAGAGACCCAGTACTTC	CASSMTSGGARETQYF
NA	TRBV27	TRBJ2-1	few	TGTGCCAGCAGTTTATGGGGCGGGGCCTACAATGAGCAGTTCTTC	CASSLWGGAYNEQFF
NA	TRBV3-1/TRBV3-2	TRBJ2-7	NA	TGTGCCAGCAGCCAAGACTCGGGTCGCGAGCAGTACTTC	CASSQDSGREQYF
NA	TRBV10-1	TRBJ1-1	NA	TGCGCCAGCCCGGGAGGCAGCACTGAAGCTTTCTTT	CASPGGSTEAFF
TRBD2	TRBV5-1	TRBJ2-3	NA	TGCGCCAGCAGCTTGGGAAGCGGGGCCACTAGCACAGATACGCAGTATTTT	CASSLGSGATSTDTQYF
TRBD2	TRBV10-2	TRBJ2-1	few	TGCGCCAGCAGTGATCCGGGACTAGGGACGAATGAGCAGTTCTTC	CASSDPGLGTNEQFF
TRBD1	TRBV28	TRBJ1-3	NA	TGTGCCAGCAGCCCCAATAGCCTATTAGGGGGCGCTGGAAACACCATATATTTT	CASSPNSLLGGAGNTIYF
NA	TRBV24-1	TRBJ1-2	NA	TGTGCCACCAGTGAAGGGGGGGCCGGTGGCTACACCTTC	CATSEGGAGGYTF
TRBD1	TRBV5-1	TRBJ2-1	NA	TGCGCCAGCAGCGGAACGACAGGGATAGTCTACAATGAGCAGTTCTTC	CASSGTTGIVYNEQFF
NA	TRBV18	TRBJ1-2	NA	TGTGCCAGCTCACTGGAGCCTATAAGAGGCCCCGACCTCTATGGCTACACCTTC	CASSLEPIRGPDLYGYTF
TRBD1	TRBV28	TRBJ1-5	NA	TGTGCCAGCGGGGCCGGGACAGGGGGCAAGCCCCAGCATTTT	CASGAGTGGKPQHF
NA	TRBV9	TRBJ2-2	NA	TGTGCCAGCAGCGTAGTCCCCGACGGGGGGGAGCTGTTTTTT	CASSVVPDGGELFF
TRBD2	TRBV28	TRBJ2-1	NA	TGTGCCAGCAAAGGCGGGGGGGCTTATTACAATGAGCAGTTCTTC	CASKGGGAYYNEQFF
NA	TRBV9	TRBJ2-1	NA	TGTGCCAGCAGCGCGCTTCCGGGACACTCTTTTAATGAGCAGTTCTTC	CASSALPGHSFNEQFF
NA	TRBV29-1	TRBJ2-3	NA	TGCAGCGTTGGCCCCCCGAATCGGCAGGTGGCAGATACGCAGTATTTT	CSVGPPNRQVADTQYF
TRBD2	TRBV5-4	TRBJ2-5	once	TGTGCCAGCAGCAGGCCAGCGGGGGGGCCGGTCCAAGAGACCCAGTACTTC	CASSRPAGGPVQETQYF